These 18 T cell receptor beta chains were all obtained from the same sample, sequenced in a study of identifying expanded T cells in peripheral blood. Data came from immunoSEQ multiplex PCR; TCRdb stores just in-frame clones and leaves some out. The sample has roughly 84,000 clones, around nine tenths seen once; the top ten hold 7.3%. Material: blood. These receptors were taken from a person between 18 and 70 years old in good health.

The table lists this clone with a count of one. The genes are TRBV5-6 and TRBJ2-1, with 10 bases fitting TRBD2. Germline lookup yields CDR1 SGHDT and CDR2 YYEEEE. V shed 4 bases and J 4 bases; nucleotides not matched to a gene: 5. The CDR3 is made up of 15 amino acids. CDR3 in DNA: TGTGCCAGCAGCCGGGGACTAGCGCAATACAATGAGCAGTTCTTC. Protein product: CASSRGLAQYNEQFF.

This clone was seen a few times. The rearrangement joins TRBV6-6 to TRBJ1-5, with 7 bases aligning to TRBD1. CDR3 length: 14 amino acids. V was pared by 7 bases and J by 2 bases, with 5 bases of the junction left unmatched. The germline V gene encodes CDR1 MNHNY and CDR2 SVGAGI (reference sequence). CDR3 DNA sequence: TGTGCCAGCAAAGACAGGGACGGCAATCAGCCCCAGCATTTT. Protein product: CASKDRDGNQPQHF.

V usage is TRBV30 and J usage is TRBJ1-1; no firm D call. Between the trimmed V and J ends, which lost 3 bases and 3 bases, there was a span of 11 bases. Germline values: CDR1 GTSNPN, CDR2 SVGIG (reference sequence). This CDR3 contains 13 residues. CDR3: CAWRGGQDTEAFF. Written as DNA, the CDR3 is TGTGCCTGGAGGGGAGGGCAGGACACTGAAGCTTTCTTT.

CDR3 sequence reads: CASSIGTSGSYEQYF. The CDR3 DNA is TGTGCCAGTAGTATCGGGACTAGCGGTTCCTACGAGCAGTACTTC. The chain uses TRBV19 and TRBJ2-7; 11 positions agree with TRBD2. The V and J ends lost 3 bases and 1 base, in that order; junction bases with no gene match: 2. This CDR3 spans 15 amino acids. Germline CDR1 and CDR2: LNHDA and SQIVND (reference sequence).

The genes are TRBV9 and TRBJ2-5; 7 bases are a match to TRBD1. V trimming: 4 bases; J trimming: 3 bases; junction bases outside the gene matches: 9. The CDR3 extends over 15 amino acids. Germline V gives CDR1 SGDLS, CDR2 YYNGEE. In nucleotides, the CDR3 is TGTGCCAGCAGCTTCAGGGGGTGGGGTGAAGAGACCCAGTACTTC. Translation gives CASSFRGWGEETQYF.

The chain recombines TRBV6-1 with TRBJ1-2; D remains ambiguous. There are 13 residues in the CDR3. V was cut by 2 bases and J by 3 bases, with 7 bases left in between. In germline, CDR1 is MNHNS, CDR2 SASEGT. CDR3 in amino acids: CASSENRYYGYTF. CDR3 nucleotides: TGTGCCAGCAGTGAAAACAGATACTATGGCTACACCTTC.

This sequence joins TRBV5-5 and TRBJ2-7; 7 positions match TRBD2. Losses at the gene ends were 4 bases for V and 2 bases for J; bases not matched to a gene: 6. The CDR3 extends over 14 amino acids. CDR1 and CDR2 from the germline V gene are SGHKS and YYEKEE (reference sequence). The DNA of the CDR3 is TGTGCCAGCAGCCCTAGCGGTTTAGCCTACGAGCAGTACTTC. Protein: CASSPSGLAYEQYF.

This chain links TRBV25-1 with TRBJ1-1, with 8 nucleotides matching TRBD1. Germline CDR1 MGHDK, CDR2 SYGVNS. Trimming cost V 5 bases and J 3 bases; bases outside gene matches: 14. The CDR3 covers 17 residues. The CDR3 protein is CASSPFRGQSDDTEAFF. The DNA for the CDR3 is TGTGCCAGCAGTCCATTCAGGGGGCAATCGGACGACACTGAAGCTTTCTTT.

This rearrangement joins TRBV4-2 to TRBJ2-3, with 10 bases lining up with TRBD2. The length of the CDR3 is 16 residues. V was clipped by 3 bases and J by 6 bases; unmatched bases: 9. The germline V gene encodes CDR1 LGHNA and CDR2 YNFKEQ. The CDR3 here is CASSQSSSGGSDTQYF. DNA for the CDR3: TGTGCCAGCAGCCAGTCCTCTAGCGGGGGTAGTGATACGCAGTATTTT.

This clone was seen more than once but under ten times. This chain's CDR3 is CASSTGQGSSDNQPQHF. The CDR3 coding sequence is TGTGCCAGTAGTACGGGACAGGGCTCCTCGGACAATCAGCCCCAGCATTTT. J is TRBJ1-5 and V is TRBV19, with 9 bases fitting TRBD1. The germline gives CDR1 LNHDA, CDR2 SQIVND (reference sequence). Losses at the gene ends were 4 bases for V and 3 bases for J; bases not matched to a gene: 10. The CDR3 is made up of 17 amino acids.

The CDR3 protein is CASSARGLAGNNEQFF. Written as DNA, the CDR3 is TGTGCCAGCAGCGCCCGAGGACTAGCGGGTAACAATGAGCAGTTCTTC. V usage is TRBV9 and J usage is TRBJ2-1; 11 bases match TRBD2. CDR3 length equals 16 residues. V lost 3 bases, J lost 5 bases, and 7 bases stayed unmatched. Per germline, CDR1 SGDLS and CDR2 YYNGEE.

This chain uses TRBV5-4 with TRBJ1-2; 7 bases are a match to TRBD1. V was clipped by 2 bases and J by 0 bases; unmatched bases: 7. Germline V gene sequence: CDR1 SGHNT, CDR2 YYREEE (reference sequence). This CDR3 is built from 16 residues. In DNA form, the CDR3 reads TGTGCCAGCAGCTTAAACGACAGGGACACTAACTATGGCTACACCTTC. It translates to CASSLNDRDTNYGYTF.

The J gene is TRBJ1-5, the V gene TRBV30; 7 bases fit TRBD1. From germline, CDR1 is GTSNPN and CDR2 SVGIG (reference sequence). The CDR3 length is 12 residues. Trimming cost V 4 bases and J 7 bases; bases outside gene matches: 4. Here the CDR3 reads CAWKQGQQPQHF. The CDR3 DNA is TGTGCCTGGAAGCAGGGACAGCAGCCCCAGCATTTT.

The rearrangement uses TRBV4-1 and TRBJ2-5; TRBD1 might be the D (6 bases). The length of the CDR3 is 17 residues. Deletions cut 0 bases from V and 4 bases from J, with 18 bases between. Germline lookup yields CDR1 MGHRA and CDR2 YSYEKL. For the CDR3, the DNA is TGCGCCAGCAGCCAAGACCGTGGACAGCCTGCCCGAGAGACCCAGTACTTC. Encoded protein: CASSQDRGQPARETQYF.

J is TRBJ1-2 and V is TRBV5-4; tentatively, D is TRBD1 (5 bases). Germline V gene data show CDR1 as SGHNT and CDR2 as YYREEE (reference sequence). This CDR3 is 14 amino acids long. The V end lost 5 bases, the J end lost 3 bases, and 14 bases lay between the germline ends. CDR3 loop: CASRLQGVDYGYTF. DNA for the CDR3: TGTGCCAGCAGATTGCAGGGTGTTGACTATGGCTACACCTTC.

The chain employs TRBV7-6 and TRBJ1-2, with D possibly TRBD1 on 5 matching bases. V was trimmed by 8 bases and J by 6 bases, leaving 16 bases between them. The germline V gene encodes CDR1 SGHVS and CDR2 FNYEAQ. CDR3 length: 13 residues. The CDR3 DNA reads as TGTGCCAGCGCCCGGGGGGAGGATCATGGCTACACCTTC. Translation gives CASARGEDHGYTF.

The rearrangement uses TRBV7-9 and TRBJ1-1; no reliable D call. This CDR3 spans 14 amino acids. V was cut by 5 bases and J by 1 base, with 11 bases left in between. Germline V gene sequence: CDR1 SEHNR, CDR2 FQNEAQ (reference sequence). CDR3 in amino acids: CASSPATRNTEAFF. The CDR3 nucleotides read TGTGCCAGCAGCCCTGCTACCCGGAACACTGAAGCTTTCTTT.

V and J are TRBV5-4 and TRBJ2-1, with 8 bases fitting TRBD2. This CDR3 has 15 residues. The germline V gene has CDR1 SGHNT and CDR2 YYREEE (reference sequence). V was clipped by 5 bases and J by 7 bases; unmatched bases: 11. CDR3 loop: CASSLRGGRFNEQFF. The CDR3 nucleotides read TGTGCCAGCAGTCTCCGGGGGGGCCGGTTTAATGAGCAGTTCTTC.